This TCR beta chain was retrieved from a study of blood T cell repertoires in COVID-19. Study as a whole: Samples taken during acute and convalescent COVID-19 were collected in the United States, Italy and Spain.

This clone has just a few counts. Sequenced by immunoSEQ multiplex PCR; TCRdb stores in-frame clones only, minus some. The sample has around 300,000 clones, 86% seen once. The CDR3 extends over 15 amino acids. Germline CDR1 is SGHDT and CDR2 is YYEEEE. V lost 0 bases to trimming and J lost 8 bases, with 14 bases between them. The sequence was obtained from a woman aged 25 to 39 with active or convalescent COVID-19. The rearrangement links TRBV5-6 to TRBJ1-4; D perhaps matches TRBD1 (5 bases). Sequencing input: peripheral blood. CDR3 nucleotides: TGTGCCAGCAGCTTGGCAGGGCCCCTGAAGGAAAAACTGTTTTTT. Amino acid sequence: CASSLAGPLKEKLFF.